The rows below give T cell receptor beta chains drawn from one sample of a study of control samples from healthy donors and cancer patients. Using immunoSEQ multiplex PCR, the repertoire was profiled, and TCRdb retains in-frame clones only, with some absent. The data show 150,000 or so clones, 80% to 95% seen once. What was sequenced was blood. Source of these receptors: a young man in good health. CDR3s include the opening cysteine and the closing phenylalanine or tryptophan. A D gene is named only where the DNA matches it firmly. Rows give clone size only sometimes, using once, few, many, or a class for an expanded clone.

V gene	J gene	clone size	D gene	CDR3 DNA	CDR3 protein
TRBV6-5	TRBJ2-1	-	TRBD2	TGTGCCAGCAGTTTCCGCGGGGGTAGCTCCTACAATGAGCAGTTCTTC	CASSFRGGSSYNEQFF
TRBV15	TRBJ2-1	-	TRBD1	TGTGCCACCAGCGGTACCGACAGGGGTGAGCAGTTCTTC	CATSGTDRGEQFF
TRBV19	TRBJ1-2	-	-	TGTGCCAGTAGTATCCCAGGAGGTATCTATGGCTACACCTTC	CASSIPGGIYGYTF
TRBV5-4	TRBJ2-5	-	TRBD1	TGTGCCAGCAGCTGGGGGACAGCTAAAGAGACCCAGTACTTC	CASSWGTAKETQYF
TRBV6-1	TRBJ2-7	-	-	TGTGCCAGCAGTGAAGGTAGAGGGGCTCCCTACGAGCAGTACTTC	CASSEGRGAPYEQYF
TRBV4-2	TRBJ2-5	once	-	TGTGCCAGCAGCCAAGCAGGGTCGGAGACCCAGTACTTC	CASSQAGSETQYF
TRBV4-1	TRBJ1-2	-	-	TGCGCCAGCAGCCAAGCCGAGGGGGACTATGGCTACACCTTC	CASSQAEGDYGYTF
TRBV9	TRBJ2-1	-	TRBD2	TGTGCCAGCAGCCCCTATTATACTAGCGGGGGGTTCGATGAGCAGTTCTTC	CASSPYYTSGGFDEQFF
TRBV30	TRBJ2-2	-	-	TGTGCCTGGAGTGTACAGGGCACCGGGGAGCTGTTTTTT	CAWSVQGTGELFF
TRBV2	TRBJ2-2	-	TRBD2	TGTGCCAGCAGGACTAGCGGGGGCGGGACCGGGGAGCTGTTTTTT	CASRTSGGGTGELFF
TRBV7-2	TRBJ1-2	-	TRBD1	TGTGCCAGCAGCCGGACCGGGACAGACTTCTATGGCTACACCTTC	CASSRTGTDFYGYTF
TRBV6-6	TRBJ2-7	-	TRBD1	TGTGCCAGCAGCCTAATACAGGGGCCCTACGAGCAGTACTTC	CASSLIQGPYEQYF
TRBV5-1	TRBJ1-1	-	-	TGCGCCAGCAGCTGGGGGGCCTGGGTAGCGGGCACTGAAGCTTTCTTT	CASSWGAWVAGTEAFF
TRBV2	TRBJ1-3	-	-	TGTGCCAGCAGTGATGCCAGGTCTGGAAACACCATATATTTT	CASSDARSGNTIYF
TRBV3-1/TRBV3-2	TRBJ1-5	-	TRBD1	TGTGCCAGCAGCCAAGGGCGGACAGGTCTTTACCAGCCCCAGCATTTT	CASSQGRTGLYQPQHF
TRBV29-1	TRBJ1-5	-	-	TGCAGCGTTGGCCATAGCAATCAGCCCCAGCATTTT	CSVGHSNQPQHF
TRBV4-1	TRBJ1-4	-	TRBD1	TGCGCCAGCAGCCAACTACAGGGGGCGAATGAAAAACTGTTTTTT	CASSQLQGANEKLFF
TRBV10-3	TRBJ2-5	-	TRBD1	TGTGCCATCAGGACAGGGACAGCAGAAGAGACCCAGTACTTC	CAIRTGTAEETQYF
TRBV6-5	TRBJ1-5	-	-	TGTGCCAGCAGTTACTCGAGGAATCAGCCCCAGCATTTT	CASSYSRNQPQHF
TRBV7-2	TRBJ1-3	-	-	TGTGCCAGCAGCTTAGTACCGGGACTGAGTGGAAACACCATATATTTT	CASSLVPGLSGNTIYF
TRBV9	TRBJ2-2	-	-	TGTGCCAGCAGCGTCCCCAGGGGGGACACGAACACCGGGGAGCTGTTTTTT	CASSVPRGDTNTGELFF
TRBV7-6	TRBJ2-1	-	TRBD2	TGTGCCAGCAGCGCACAAGGGCGGGAGTACAATGAGCAGTTCTTC	CASSAQGREYNEQFF
TRBV27	TRBJ2-3	-	TRBD2	TGTGCCAGCAGTTTGGGACTAGCGGGGGGGAACCGTCCAGATACGCAGTATTTT	CASSLGLAGGNRPDTQYF
TRBV3-1/TRBV3-2	TRBJ2-3	-	-	TGTGCCAGCAGCCAAGACTTGGGGGCTAGCACAGATACGCAGTATTTT	CASSQDLGASTDTQYF
TRBV3-1/TRBV3-2	TRBJ1-2	-	-	TGTGCCAGCAGTCAAACCAAGGAGGTTCGTTTGTCCGGCTACACCTTC	CASSQTKEVRLSGYTF
TRBV5-6	TRBJ1-6	once	TRBD1	TGTGCCAGCAGGGAGCGACAGGGGGATAATTCACCCCTCCACTTT	CASRERQGDNSPLHF
TRBV2	TRBJ2-6	-	-	TGTGCCAGCAGTCAGTTCTCTGGGGCCAACGTCCTGACTTTC	CASSQFSGANVLTF
TRBV6-5	TRBJ1-1	-	-	TGTGCCAGCAGTTACATACCGGGGAGGGCCACTGAAGCTTTCTTT	CASSYIPGRATEAFF
TRBV7-3	TRBJ2-2	-	-	TGTGCCAGCAGCTTAGGGACCGGGGAGCTGTTTTTT	CASSLGTGELFF
TRBV27	TRBJ1-2	-	-	TGTGCCAGCAAAAAAAGGGAGAACTCACACTATGGCTACACCTTC	CASKKRENSHYGYTF
TRBV19	TRBJ2-7	-	TRBD2	TGTGCCAGTAGTAGCGGGGGGGGCTCCTACGAGCAGTACTTC	CASSSGGGSYEQYF
TRBV2	TRBJ1-4	-	-	TGTGCCAGCAGCGGGGGGACTAATGAAAAACTGTTTTTT	CASSGGTNEKLFF
TRBV19	TRBJ2-7	-	-	TGTGCCAGTAGGGGGACCGATACTCCCCTCCGGTACTTC	CASRGTDTPLRYF
TRBV7-9	TRBJ2-5	-	TRBD1	TGTGCCAGCAGCTTATCGGGACAGAGCCAAGAGACCCAGTACTTC	CASSLSGQSQETQYF
TRBV2	TRBJ2-1	-	-	TGTGCCAGCAGTGTAACAGAGTACAATGAGCAGTTCTTC	CASSVTEYNEQFF
TRBV10-3	TRBJ2-3	once	TRBD2	TGTGCCATCAGACGAGGGACTAGCGGGGGAACAGATACGCAGTATTTT	CAIRRGTSGGTDTQYF
TRBV30	TRBJ2-7	-	TRBD2	TGTGCCTGGGAATGTGGGACTAGCGGGAATTCCTACGAGCAGTACTTC	CAWECGTSGNSYEQYF
TRBV4-1	TRBJ1-6	-	-	TGCGCCAGCAGCCAAGAACCCGACAATTCACCCCTCCACTTT	CASSQEPDNSPLHF
TRBV9	TRBJ2-2	-	-	TGTGCCAGCAGCTTCCAGACTCACAACACCGGGGAGCTGTTTTTT	CASSFQTHNTGELFF
TRBV5-6	TRBJ2-5	-	-	TGTGCCAGCTTGCAGGGGACCCAAGAGACCCAGTACTTC	CASLQGTQETQYF
TRBV3-1/TRBV3-2	TRBJ1-2	-	-	TGTGCCAGCAGCCAAGACCCTTTCAACTATGGCTACACCTTC	CASSQDPFNYGYTF
TRBV5-1	TRBJ2-3	once	TRBD1	TGCGCCAGCAGCCCGGACAGGGCGAGAACAGATACGCAGTATTTT	CASSPDRARTDTQYF
TRBV12-5	TRBJ1-5	-	-	TGTGCTAGTGGTTTCGGTCGTCGGCCCCAGCATTTT	CASGFGRRPQHF
TRBV12-3/TRBV12-4	TRBJ1-5	few	-	TGTGCCAGCAGGGGCTCGGGGGATCAGCCCCAGCATTTT	CASRGSGDQPQHF
TRBV5-1	TRBJ1-1	-	-	TGCGCCAGCAGCTTGGAGGAGGTTATGAACACTGAAGCTTTCTTT	CASSLEEVMNTEAFF
TRBV2	TRBJ1-4	-	-	TGTGCCAGCAGTGAATGGGGTGAAAAACTGTTTTTT	CASSEWGEKLFF
TRBV28	TRBJ2-3	-	-	TGTGCCAGCAGTTTAGGCCCCACGATAACAGATACGCAGTATTTT	CASSLGPTITDTQYF
TRBV5-4	TRBJ1-6	-	-	TGTGCCAGCAGCCCTGCGGCGGGGGAGAATTCACCCCTCCACTTT	CASSPAAGENSPLHF
TRBV9	TRBJ2-7	-	-	TGTGCCAGCAGCGTAGGCGGGGTCAGGGGTAACGAGCAGTACTTC	CASSVGGVRGNEQYF
TRBV9	TRBJ2-5	once	-	TGTGCCAGCAGCGTAGGCGCGGGGAACCAAGAGACCCAGTACTTC	CASSVGAGNQETQYF
TRBV14	TRBJ2-3	-	-	TGTGCCAGCAGCCCGGGATGGGTTCATACGCAGTATTTT	CASSPGWVHTQYF
TRBV29-1	TRBJ2-5	-	TRBD1	TGCAGCGCGGAATGGACAGGGCGGGAGACCCAGTACTTC	CSAEWTGRETQYF
TRBV11-2	TRBJ1-5	-	-	TGTGCCAGCAGCGAAGGACGGCTTATCAATCAGCCCCAGCATTTT	CASSEGRLINQPQHF
TRBV5-1	TRBJ2-1	-	-	TGCGCCAGCAGCTCCGGTTCCCGGATGGGTGAGCAGTTCTTC	CASSSGSRMGEQFF